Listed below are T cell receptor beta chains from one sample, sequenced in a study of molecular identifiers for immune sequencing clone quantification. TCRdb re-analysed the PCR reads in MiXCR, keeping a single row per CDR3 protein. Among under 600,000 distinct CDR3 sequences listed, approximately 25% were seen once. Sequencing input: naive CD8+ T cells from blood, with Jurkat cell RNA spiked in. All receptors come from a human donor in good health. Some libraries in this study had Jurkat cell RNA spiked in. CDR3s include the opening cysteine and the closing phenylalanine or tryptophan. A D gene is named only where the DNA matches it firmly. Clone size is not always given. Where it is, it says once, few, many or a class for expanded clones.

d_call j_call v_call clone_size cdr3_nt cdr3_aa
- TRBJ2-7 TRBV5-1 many TGCGCCAGCGGAACGGGACTCTCCTACGAGCAGTACTTC CASGTGLSYEQYF
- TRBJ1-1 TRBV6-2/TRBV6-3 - TGTGCCAGCAGTTTACTCATCATGCAGGGTACGGACACTGAAGCTTTCTTT CASSLLIMQGTDTEAFF
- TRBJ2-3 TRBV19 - TGTGCCAGTAGTACCCCCGACTACCCCCGGGACGATACGCAGTATTTT CASSTPDYPRDDTQYF
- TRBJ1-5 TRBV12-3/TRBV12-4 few TGTGCCAGCAGTTCCGGACAGCATCAACCCCAGCATTTT CASSSGQHQPQHF
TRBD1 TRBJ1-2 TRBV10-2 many TGCGCCAGCAGTGAGTCGAGGTCAGGGGGGCCTGGCTACACCTTC CASSESRSGGPGYTF
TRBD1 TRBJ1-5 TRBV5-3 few TGTGCCAGCAGCGAAACAGGGGATAGCAATCAGCCCCAGCATTTT CASSETGDSNQPQHF
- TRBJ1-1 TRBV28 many TGTGCCAGCAGTCCGGACGGGGGGCGGACTGAAGCTTTCTTT CASSPDGGRTEAFF
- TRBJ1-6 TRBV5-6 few TGTGCCAGCAGCTTTGGGGCGTACGGCCTCCACTTT CASSFGAYGLHF
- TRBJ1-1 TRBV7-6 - TGTGCCAGCAGCCAAGCGGGGGCCGGTACGAACACTGAAGCTTTCTTT CASSQAGAGTNTEAFF
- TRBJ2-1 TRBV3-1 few TGTGCCAGCTTAGACTCTCTCCACAATGAGCAGTTCTTC CASLDSLHNEQFF
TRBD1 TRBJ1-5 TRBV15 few TGTGCCACCAGCAGAGATAGACAGGGGCTGAGCAATCAGCCCCAGCATTTT CATSRDRQGLSNQPQHF
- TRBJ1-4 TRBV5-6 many TGTGCCAGCAGCTTTTCCTCGTCTAATGAAAAACTGTTTTTT CASSFSSSNEKLFF
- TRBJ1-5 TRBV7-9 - TGTGCCAGCAGCTTAGGGGGGGTTCAGCCCCAGCATTTT CASSLGGVQPQHF
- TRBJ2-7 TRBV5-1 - TGCGCCAGCAGCTTGAGCGCCGAGAGCTCCTACGAGCAGTACTTC CASSLSAESSYEQYF
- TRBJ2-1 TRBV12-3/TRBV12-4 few TGTGCCAGCAGTTTAATGGGCCACAATGAGCAGTTCTTC CASSLMGHNEQFF
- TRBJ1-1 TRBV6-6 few TGTGCCAGCAGCACCCGGGCAGGGAACACTGAAGCTTTCTTT CASSTRAGNTEAFF
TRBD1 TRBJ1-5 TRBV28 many TGTGCCAGCAGCCAAAGACAGGGGCGTATGGCCCAGCATTTT CASSQRQGRMAQHF
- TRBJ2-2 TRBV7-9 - TGTGCCAGCAGCTTAGGGGCCCTCTCTCCCCCCGGGGAGCTGTTTTTT CASSLGALSPPGELFF
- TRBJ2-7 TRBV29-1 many TGCAGCGTTGAATCGGGGCCAGGCTACGAGCAGTACTTC CSVESGPGYEQYF
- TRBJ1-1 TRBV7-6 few TGTGCCAGCAGCTTAGCGTTCCAGGGCAGCACTGAAGCTTTCTTT CASSLAFQGSTEAFF
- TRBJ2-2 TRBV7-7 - TGTGCTAGCAGCCCCTCCACTGCGGTTTCGAACACCGGGGAGCTGTTTTTT CASSPSTAVSNTGELFF
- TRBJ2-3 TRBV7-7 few TGTGCCAGCAGCTTAGTTGAGGGGGGGGATACGCAGTATTTT CASSLVEGGDTQYF
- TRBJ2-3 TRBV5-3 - TGTGCCAGCAGCTTGGGGGGGGTAGCGGGGACAGGTACAGATACGCAGTATTTT CASSLGGVAGTGTDTQYF
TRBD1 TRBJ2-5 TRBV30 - TGTGCCGGGGACGGGACAGGGGGTAAAAAGACCCAGTACTTC CAGDGTGGKKTQYF
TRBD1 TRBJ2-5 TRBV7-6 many TGTGCCAGCAGACGCGGGACAGGACTTCAAGAGACCCAGTACTTC CASRRGTGLQETQYF
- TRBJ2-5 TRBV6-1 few TGTGCCAGCAGTGAAGAGCCGGGGGCCCAGGCAGAGACCCAGTACTTC CASSEEPGAQAETQYF
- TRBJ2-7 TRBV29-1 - TGCAGCGGTGGGACATCCTACGAGCAGTACTTC CSGGTSYEQYF
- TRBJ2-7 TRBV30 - TGTGCCTGGAGTCTAGGGAGCTCCTACGAGCAGTACTTC CAWSLGSSYEQYF
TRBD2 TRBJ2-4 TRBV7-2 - TGTGCCAGCAGCGTATGGGGAGGGCCAGCGGCCAAAAACATTCAGTACTTC CASSVWGGPAAKNIQYF
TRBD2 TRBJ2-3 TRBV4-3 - TGCGCCAGCAGCCCCGGCCTAGCGGGTTTAGATACGCAGTATTTT CASSPGLAGLDTQYF
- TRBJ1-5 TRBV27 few TGTGCCAGCAGACTCTCCACGGGGAGTCACAATCAGCCCCAGCATTTT CASRLSTGSHNQPQHF
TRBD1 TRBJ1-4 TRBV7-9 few TGTGCCAGCCCCTCGGGCAGGGGGCGAAATGAAAAACTGTTTTTT CASPSGRGRNEKLFF
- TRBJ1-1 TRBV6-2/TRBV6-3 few TGTGCCAGCAGTCGTAACTTGGTCACTGAAGCTTTCTTT CASSRNLVTEAFF
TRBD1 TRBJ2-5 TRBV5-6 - TGTGCCAGCAGCTCCGGACAGGGCGCGGGGGAGACCCAGTACTTC CASSSGQGAGETQYF
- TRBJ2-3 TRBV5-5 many TGTGCCAGCAGCTTGGGGGACTCCGTTTACTTAGATACGCAGTATTTT CASSLGDSVYLDTQYF
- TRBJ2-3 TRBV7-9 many TGTGCCAGCAGTTCAAAGGGGGTCACAGATACGCAGTATTTT CASSSKGVTDTQYF
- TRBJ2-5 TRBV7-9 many TGTGCCAGCAGCTTACCGGGGGCCAGGCAAGAGACCCAGTACTTC CASSLPGARQETQYF
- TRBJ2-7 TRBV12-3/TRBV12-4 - TGTGCCAACAGTGACGCAACAGGGTACGGTATCTACGAGCAGTACTTC CANSDATGYGIYEQYF